The sequence of this T cell receptor (beta chain) was determined in a study of beta chain features in type 1 diabetes. Study results and caveats: Naive, central memory and regulatory TCRB repertoires appeared more similar among patients than healthy donors. Among patients with Type 1 diabetes, TCRB CDR3s were moderately but significantly shorter in every one of the four CD4+ subsets.

On this clone: The antigen remains undetermined.

Sequenced material consisted of expressed TCRB transcripts (all of the isolated RNA was reverse transcribed). This table comes from immunoSEQ multiplex PCR, and its TCRdb copy is limited to in-frame clones, with some not included. This sample has some 250,000 clones, with 14% found just once. The receptor's source is a man under 40 with type 1 diabetes. The sample consisted of naive CD4+ T cells from blood.

The CDR3 here is CASSLGGQNTEAFF. CDR3 DNA: TGTGCCAGCAGCTTGGGCGGACAGAACACTGAAGCTTTCTTT. The chain employs TRBV7-2 and TRBJ1-1; possible D gene TRBD1, 5 bases. Trimming shortened V by 3 bases and J by 1 base, and 9 bases separated the two germline ends. CDR1 is SGHTA and CDR2 is FQGNSA in the germline V gene. The CDR3 length is 14 residues.